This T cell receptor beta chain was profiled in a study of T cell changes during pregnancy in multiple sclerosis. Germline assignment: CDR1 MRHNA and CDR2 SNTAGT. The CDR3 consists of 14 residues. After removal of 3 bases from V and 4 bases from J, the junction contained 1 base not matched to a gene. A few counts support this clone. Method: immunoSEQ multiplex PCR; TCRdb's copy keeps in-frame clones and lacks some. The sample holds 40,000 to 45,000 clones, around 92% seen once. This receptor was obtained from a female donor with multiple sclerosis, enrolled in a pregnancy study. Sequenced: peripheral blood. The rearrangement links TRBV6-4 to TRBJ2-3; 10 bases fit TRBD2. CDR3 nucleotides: TGTGCCAGCAGTGAGCTAGCGGGAGCAGATACGCAGTATTTT. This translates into CASSELAGADTQYF.